The 27 T cell receptor beta chains in this list originate from one sample, sequenced in a study of response to subunit inactivated influenza vaccine. TCRdb re-derived calls from the RT-PCR reads in MiXCR, one entry per CDR3 protein. This sample carries hundreds of thousands of distinct CDR3 sequences, about 10% of them seen once, and the ten largest clones take 11%. The same sample was also studied in work on T cells expressing NK-cell markers. According to that study: In generating TCR beta cDNA, 5'RACE template switching with UMIs was used.

The sample here was PBMCs from blood, taken on the day of vaccination. Every receptor here comes from a man aged 50 to 59 who received an inactivated influenza vaccine.

The genes are TRBV7-9 and TRBJ1-4, with unresolved D. Germline lookup yields CDR1 SEHNR and CDR2 FQNEAQ (reference sequence). The length of the CDR3 is 15 residues. Deletions cut 6 bases from V and 8 bases from J, with 19 bases between. CDR3 in DNA: TGTGCCAGCAGGGCCTGGTTGGGAGAAGGGGAAAAACTGTTTTTT. Residues: CASRAWLGEGEKLFF.

This clonotype showed up just a few times. V is TRBV12-3 or TRBV12-4 and J is TRBJ2-5; 15 positions agree with TRBD2. This CDR3 is 16 amino acids long. V lost 5 bases to trimming and J lost 4 bases; unmatched junction nucleotides: 5. The CDR3 DNA is TGTGCCAGCAGTATGGGACTAGCGGGGGGTAGAGAGACCCAGTACTTC. It encodes CASSMGLAGGRETQYF.

The chain carries TRBV27 and TRBJ2-7, with TRBD1 matching over 12 bases. V trimming: 5 bases; J trimming: 4 bases; junction bases outside the gene matches: 6. Germline lookup yields CDR1 MNHEY and CDR2 SMNVEV (reference sequence). The CDR3 has 15 residues. The CDR3 coding sequence is TGTGCCAGCAGTATGGGGACAGGGGGCTTGTACGAGCAGTACTTC. Its protein product is CASSMGTGGLYEQYF.

The chain employs TRBV20-1 and TRBJ2-5, with 10 bases lining up with TRBD2. V was clipped by 7 bases and J by 5 bases; unmatched bases: 7. Germline CDR1 DFQATT, CDR2 SNEGSKA (reference sequence). The CDR3 runs 13 residues. CDR3: CSGASGSRETQYF. CDR3 in DNA: TGCAGTGGGGCTAGCGGGAGTCGGGAGACCCAGTACTTC.

This chain uses TRBV5-1 with TRBJ2-2; 8 bases are shared with TRBD1. The CDR3 totals 15 residues. Germline V CDR1 and CDR2: SGHRS, YFSETQ. V shed 2 bases, J shed 3 bases, and the junction held 3 bases outside the gene matches. The CDR3 DNA reads as TGCGCCAGCAGCTTTTTGACAGGGGACACCGGGGAGCTGTTTTTT. Its translation is CASSFLTGDTGELFF.

The rearrangement uses TRBV7-9 and TRBJ2-5, with 10 bases fitting TRBD1. The ends lost 2 bases at V and 1 base at J; junction bases unmatched: 4. This CDR3 spans 16 amino acids. Germline V gene data show CDR1 as SEHNR and CDR2 as FQNEAQ (reference sequence). Here the CDR3 reads CASSLRTGGPQETQYF. For the CDR3, the DNA is TGTGCCAGCAGCTTACGGACAGGGGGTCCCCAAGAGACCCAGTACTTC.

This clonotype showed up many times. The rearrangement uses TRBV2 and TRBJ1-3; possible D gene TRBD1, 6 bases. The germline gives CDR1 SNHLY, CDR2 FYNNEI. V dropped 5 bases and J dropped 4 bases, with 15 bases sitting between them. This CDR3 is built from 15 residues. As DNA, the CDR3 is TGTGCCAGCAGTTCCGGACAGCACCGAGGAAACACCATATATTTT. It translates to CASSSGQHRGNTIYF.

This clonotype was counted a few times. This chain connects TRBV6-1 to TRBJ1-1; a possible D gene is TRBD1 (5 bases). The CDR3 length is 12 residues. Germline CDR1 reads MNHNS; CDR2 reads SASEGT. The ends were cut back, 6 bases at V and 10 bases at J, with 15 bases in the middle. CDR3 bases: TGTGCCAGCAGGGCGCAGGGAATCGTAGCTTTCTTT. It encodes CASRAQGIVAFF.

This clonotype was counted many times. The CDR3, as DNA: TGCGCCAGCAGCCAAGATTGGGGGGGGCACACCGGGGAGCTGTTTTTT. Translated, it gives CASSQDWGGHTGELFF. The chain combines TRBV4-3 with TRBJ2-2; D is perhaps TRBD2 (7 bases). V gave up 0 bases and J gave up 3 bases, with 11 bases separating them. CDR1 is LGHNA and CDR2 is YSLEER in the germline V gene. The length of the CDR3 is 16 residues.

This chain uses TRBV12-3 or TRBV12-4 with TRBJ1-4; D is possibly TRBD1 (5 bases). CDR3 length equals 14 residues. The V gene lost 9 bases and the J gene lost 6 bases, with 17 bases spanning the gap. As DNA, the CDR3 is TGTGCCAGTAGCCCCGGGACCGGGGATGAAAAACTGTTTTTT. This translates into CASSPGTGDEKLFF.

This clonotype has only a few counts. The chain recombines TRBV12-3 or TRBV12-4 with TRBJ1-2; D is possibly TRBD1 (5 bases). The CDR3 covers 13 residues. V lost 1 base, J lost 10 bases, and 13 bases lay in between. As DNA, the CDR3 is TGTGCCAGCAGTTTAGAGACAGAAAAATTCTACACCTTC. Protein product: CASSLETEKFYTF.

Many counts were recorded for this clonotype. The chain employs TRBV4-1 and TRBJ1-1, with D possibly TRBD1 on 6 matching bases. Trimming took 1 base from V and 0 from J, leaving 15 bases between them. Germline V gene data show CDR1 as MGHRA and CDR2 as YSYEKL. The CDR3 spans 17 residues. CDR3 nucleotide sequence: TGCGCCAGCAGCCAAGTAGGGGGGGGACACCTGAACACTGAAGCTTTCTTT. This gives the protein CASSQVGGGHLNTEAFF.

This clonotype was detected a few times. The chain links TRBV10-3 to TRBJ1-2; 9 bases match TRBD1. The CDR3 spans 14 residues. The germline V gene encodes CDR1 ENHRY and CDR2 SYGVKD. The V and J ends lost 3 bases and 10 bases, in that order; junction bases with no gene match: 9. In DNA form, the CDR3 reads TGTGCCATCAGTGACCCTAGGACAGGGGCGGACTACACCTTC. This codes for CAISDPRTGADYTF.

This clonotype was picked up a small number of times. The chain has TRBV7-2 and TRBJ2-6; 7 nucleotides match TRBD2. Germline lookup yields CDR1 SGHTA and CDR2 FQGNSA. The CDR3 totals 17 residues. J lost 0 bases, V lost 5 bases, and 7 bases had no gene match. CDR3 nucleotide sequence: TGTGCCAGCAGCCGACCGGGAGGTCTCTCTGGGGCCAACGTCCTGACTTTC. It yields the protein CASSRPGGLSGANVLTF.

This clonotype was picked up a small number of times. The chain links TRBV5-1 to TRBJ2-7; either TRBD1 or TRBD2 may fit D (6 bases each). V gave up 0 bases and J gave up 5 bases, with 12 bases separating them. This CDR3 is built from 14 residues. Germline V lookup: CDR1 SGHRS, CDR2 YFSETQ. CDR3 protein: CASSLEGGADEQYF. Written as DNA, the CDR3 is TGCGCCAGCAGCTTGGAGGGGGGCGCGGACGAGCAGTACTTC.

The chain carries TRBV7-8 and TRBJ1-5; TRBD1 aligns across 8 bases. The junction had 6 bases not matched to a gene; V was cut back by 5 bases and J by 6 bases. In germline, CDR1 is SGHVS, CDR2 FQNEAQ. The CDR3 is made up of 14 amino acids. The DNA for the CDR3 is TGTGCCAGCAGCCCGCGACAGGGGACTCAGCCCCAGCATTTT. Its translation: CASSPRQGTQPQHF.

The chain employs TRBV9 and TRBJ2-5; 9 bases agree with TRBD1. Germline trimming cut 4 bases from V and 3 bases from J; bases unmatched to any gene: 4. CDR1 SGDLS and CDR2 YYNGEE come from the germline V gene. The CDR3 spans 14 residues. CDR3 amino acids: CASSLWDREETQYF. Here the CDR3 DNA reads TGTGCCAGCAGCTTGTGGGACAGGGAAGAGACCCAGTACTTC.

This clonotype has only a few counts. The gene calls are TRBV27 and TRBJ2-5; 8 bases match TRBD2. This CDR3 has 17 residues. The trim removed 6 bases at V and 2 bases at J, leaving 14 bases unmatched. The germline V gene has CDR1 MNHEY and CDR2 SMNVEV (reference sequence). In DNA form, the CDR3 reads TGTGCCAGCAGAAGCTACAGTCGGGGGGGACCTCAAGAGACCCAGTACTTC. Amino acids: CASRSYSRGGPQETQYF.

The chain uses TRBV4-3 and TRBJ2-1; D gene ambiguous. The V and J ends lost 1 base and 2 bases respectively, with 9 bases between them. The CDR3 runs to 15 residues. Germline V gene sequence: CDR1 LGHNA, CDR2 YSLEER. This chain's CDR3 is CASSQVGSPYNEQFF. The DNA of the CDR3 is TGCGCCAGCAGCCAAGTCGGAAGCCCCTACAATGAGCAGTTCTTC.

There are a few counts of this clonotype. The chain links TRBV5-1 to TRBJ2-4; D might be TRBD2 (7 bases). CDR1 and CDR2 from the germline V gene are SGHRS and YFSETQ. Trimming took 4 bases from V and 3 from J, leaving 11 bases between them. CDR3 length equals 14 residues. The CDR3 sequence is CASSEGGGKNIQYF. The CDR3, as DNA: TGCGCCAGCAGCGAGGGAGGGGGCAAAAACATTCAGTACTTC.

This clonotype was observed at least ten times. This chain uses TRBV20-1 with TRBJ2-7; 10 bases match TRBD1. The CDR3 is 15 residues long. With 3 bases clipped from V and 3 bases from J, the junction kept 8 bases outside the gene matches. CDR1 and CDR2 (germline): DFQATT, SNEGSKA (reference sequence). CDR3 residues: CSASPMDRGNYEQYF. DNA of the CDR3: TGCAGTGCTAGTCCCATGGACAGGGGGAACTACGAGCAGTACTTC.

The gene calls are TRBV12-3 or TRBV12-4 and TRBJ2-3; no firm D call. The CDR3 sequence is 15 residues long. The V end lost 3 bases, the J end lost 0 bases, and 10 bases lay between the germline ends. The CDR3 region is CASSFRRPSTDTQYF. The CDR3 region has the DNA TGTGCCAGCAGTTTCAGGAGACCTAGCACAGATACGCAGTATTTT.

The chain combines TRBV5-1 with TRBJ2-5; 8 bases are a match to TRBD1. V lost 10 bases and J lost 3; bases outside the gene matches: 8. CDR1 is SGHRS, CDR2 YFSETQ, per germline. The CDR3 runs 13 residues. The CDR3, as DNA: TGCGCCTCGGGCAGGGGGCTAAAAGAGACCCAGTACTTC. This sequence encodes CASGRGLKETQYF.

This clonotype was picked up a small number of times. The chain is built from TRBV7-9 and TRBJ2-5; D remains unclear. This CDR3 comprises 14 residues. V lost 1 base and J 4 bases, leaving 10 bases between the germline ends. Germline V CDR1 and CDR2: SEHNR, FQNEAQ (reference sequence). The CDR3 spells CASSLDTVRETQYF. CDR3 nucleotides: TGTGCCAGCAGCTTAGATACGGTTAGAGAGACCCAGTACTTC. The whole variable domain, filled in from reference TRBV7-9 and TRBJ2-5, reads DTGVSQNPRHKITKRGQNVTFRCDPISEHNRLYWYRQTLGQGPEFLTYFQNEAQLEKSRLLSDRFSAERPKGSFSTLEIQRTEQGDSAMYLCASSLDTVRETQYFGPGTRLLVL.

This clonotype appeared a few times. The CDR3 spells CSAAQIWHAVLNEQYF. The CDR3 DNA reads as TGCAGTGCTGCCCAGATTTGGCATGCGGTCCTCAACGAGCAGTACTTC. V and J are TRBV20-1 and TRBJ2-7; D uncertain. V was pared by 5 bases and J by 5 bases, with 25 bases between. There are 16 residues in the CDR3. Germline-derived CDR1 and CDR2 are DFQATT and SNEGSKA (reference sequence).

The sample holds many counts of this clonotype. The chain is built from TRBV5-1 and TRBJ2-1; D unresolved. This CDR3 region has 15 residues. Germline-derived CDR1 and CDR2 are SGHRS and YFSETQ. V gave up 0 bases and J gave up 2 bases, with 9 bases separating them. In DNA, the CDR3 is TGCGCCAGCAGCTTGGGAGATCCCACCTACAATGAGCAGTTCTTC. This gives the protein CASSLGDPTYNEQFF.

A note on this clonotype: A much larger clonotype is one base distant, so this may be a read error. The chain is built from TRBV20-1 and TRBJ1-5, with 11 bases matching TRBD1. From germline, CDR1 is DFQATT and CDR2 SNEGSKA (reference sequence). The CDR3 totals 14 residues. This CDR3 is CSAGTGGGNQTQHF. The DNA of the CDR3 is TGCAGTGCTGGGACAGGGGGTGGCAATCAGACCCAGCATTTT.